This TCR beta chain was identified during a study of blood T cell repertoires in COVID-19. Measured with immunoSEQ multiplex PCR; TCRdb has only the in-frame clones, and not every one. The profile shows over 450,000 clones, 89% of them singletons. J gave up 6 bases and V 3 bases, and 5 bases lay outside the gene matches. Germline assignment: CDR1 MNHEY and CDR2 SVGEGT. The CDR3 spans 15 residues. V gene TRBV6-2 or TRBV6-3 combines with J gene TRBJ2-2, with 9 bases aligning to TRBD2. Sample: peripheral blood. This TCR derives from a man younger than 35 with COVID-19, enrolled during active disease. CDR3 in amino acids: CASSYISGSAGELFF. CDR3 DNA: TGTGCCAGCAGTTATATTAGCGGGAGTGCCGGGGAGCTGTTTTTT.